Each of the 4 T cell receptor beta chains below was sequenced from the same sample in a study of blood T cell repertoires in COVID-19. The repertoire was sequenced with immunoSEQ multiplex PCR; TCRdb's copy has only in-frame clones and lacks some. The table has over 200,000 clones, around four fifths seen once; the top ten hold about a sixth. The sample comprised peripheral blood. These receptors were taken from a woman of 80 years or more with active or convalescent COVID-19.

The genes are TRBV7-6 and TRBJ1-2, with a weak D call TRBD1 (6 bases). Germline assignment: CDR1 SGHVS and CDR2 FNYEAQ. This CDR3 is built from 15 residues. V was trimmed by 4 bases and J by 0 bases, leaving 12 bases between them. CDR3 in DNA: TGTGCCAGCAGCTCGACAGGAGGAGCTAACTATGGCTACACCTTC. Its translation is CASSSTGGANYGYTF.

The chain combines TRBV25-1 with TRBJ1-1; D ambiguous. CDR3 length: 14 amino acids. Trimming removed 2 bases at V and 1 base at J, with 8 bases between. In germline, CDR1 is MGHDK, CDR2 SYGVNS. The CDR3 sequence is CASSEGRRNTEAFF. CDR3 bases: TGTGCCAGCAGTGAAGGGAGGCGGAACACTGAAGCTTTCTTT. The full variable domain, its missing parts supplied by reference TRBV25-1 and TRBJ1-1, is EADIYQTPRYLVIGTGKKITLECSQTMGHDKMYWYQQDPGMELHLIHYSYGVNSTEKGDLSSESTVSRIRTEHFPLTLESARPSHTSQYLCASSEGRRNTEAFFGQGTRLTVV.

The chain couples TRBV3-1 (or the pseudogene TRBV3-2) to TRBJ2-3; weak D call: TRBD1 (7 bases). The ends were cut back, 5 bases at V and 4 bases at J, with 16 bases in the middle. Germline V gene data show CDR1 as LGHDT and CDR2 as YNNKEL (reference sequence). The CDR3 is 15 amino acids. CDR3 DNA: TGTGCCAGCAGCAACCGCAGGGGGGTGGCAGATACGCAGTATTTT. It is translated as CASSNRRGVADTQYF.

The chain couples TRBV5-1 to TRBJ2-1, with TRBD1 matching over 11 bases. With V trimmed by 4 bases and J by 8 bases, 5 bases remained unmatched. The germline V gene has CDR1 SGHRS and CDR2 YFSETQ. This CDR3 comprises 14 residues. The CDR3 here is CASSPGTGGDEQFF. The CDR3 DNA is TGCGCCAGCAGCCCGGGGACAGGGGGGGATGAGCAGTTCTTC. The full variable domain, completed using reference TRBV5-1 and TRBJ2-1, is KAGVTQTPRYLIKTRGQQVTLSCSPISGHRSVSWYQQTPGQGLQFLFEYFSETQRNKGNFPGRFSGRQFSNSRSEMNVSTLELGDSALYLCASSPGTGGDEQFFGPGTRLTVL.